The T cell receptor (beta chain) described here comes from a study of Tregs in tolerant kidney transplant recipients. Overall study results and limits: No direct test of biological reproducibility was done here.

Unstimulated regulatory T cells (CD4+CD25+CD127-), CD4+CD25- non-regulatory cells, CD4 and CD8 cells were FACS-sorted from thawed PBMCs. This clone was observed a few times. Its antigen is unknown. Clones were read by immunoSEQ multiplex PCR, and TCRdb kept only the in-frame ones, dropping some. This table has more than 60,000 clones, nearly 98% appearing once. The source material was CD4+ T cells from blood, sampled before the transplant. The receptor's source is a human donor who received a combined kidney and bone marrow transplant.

CDR3 sequence: CATQTGELFF. Here the CDR3 DNA reads TGTGCCACCCAGACCGGGGAGCTGTTTTTT. This chain links TRBV7-8 with TRBJ2-2; D gene ambiguous. The CDR3 is 10 residues long. Germline CDR1 SGHVS, CDR2 FQNEAQ. V was shortened by 10 bases and J by 5 bases, with 5 bases between the two germline ends. Based on the CDR3 plus reference TRBV7-8 and TRBJ2-2, the full variable domain is GAGVSQSPRYKVAKRGQDVALRCDPISGHVSLFWYQQALGQGPEFLTYFQNEAQLDKSGLPSDRFFAERPEGSVSTLKIQRTQQEDSAVYLCATQTGELFFGEGSRLTVL.